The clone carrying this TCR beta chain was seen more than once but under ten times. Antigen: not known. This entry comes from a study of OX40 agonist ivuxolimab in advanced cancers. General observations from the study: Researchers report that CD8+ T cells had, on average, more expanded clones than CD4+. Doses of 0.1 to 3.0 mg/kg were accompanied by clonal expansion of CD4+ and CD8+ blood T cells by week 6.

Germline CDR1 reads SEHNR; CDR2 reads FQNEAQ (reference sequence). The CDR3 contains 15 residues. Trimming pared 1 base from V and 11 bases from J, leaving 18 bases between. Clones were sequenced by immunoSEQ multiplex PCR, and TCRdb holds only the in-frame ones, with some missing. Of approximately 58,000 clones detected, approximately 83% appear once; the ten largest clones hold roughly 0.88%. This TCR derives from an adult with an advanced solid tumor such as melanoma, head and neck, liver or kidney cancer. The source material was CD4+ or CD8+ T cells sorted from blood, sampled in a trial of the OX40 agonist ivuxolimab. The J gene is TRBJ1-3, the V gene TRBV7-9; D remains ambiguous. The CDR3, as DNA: TGTGCCAGCAGCTTAGAGTGGCAGGCATTCCGAGCCATATATTTT. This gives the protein CASSLEWQAFRAIYF. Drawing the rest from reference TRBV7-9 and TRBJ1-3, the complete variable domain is DTGVSQNPRHKITKRGQNVTFRCDPISEHNRLYWYRQTLGQGPEFLTYFQNEAQLEKSRLLSDRFSAERPKGSFSTLEIQRTEQGDSAMYLCASSLEWQAFRAIYFGEGSWLTVV.